These 2 T cell receptor beta chains were sequenced from one sample in a study of blood T cell repertoires in COVID-19. Here immunoSEQ multiplex PCR was the method, and the copy in TCRdb shows in-frame clones only, minus some. Of fewer than 90,000 clones listed, about nine tenths are singletons. Sequenced material: peripheral blood. Source of these receptors: a man older than 75 in a cohort sampled during active COVID-19.

This clone was found a few times. This chain links TRBV5-1 with TRBJ1-3, with 8 positions matching TRBD1. V trimming: 3 bases; J trimming: 0 bases; junction bases outside the gene matches: 2. CDR1 and CDR2 (germline): SGHRS, YFSETQ. The CDR3 sequence is 15 residues long. The CDR3 here is CASSSTGDSGNTIYF. CDR3 in DNA: TGCGCCAGCAGCTCGACAGGGGACTCTGGAAACACCATATATTTT.

The V call is TRBV5-1, the J call TRBJ2-5; the match to TRBD1 covers 7 bases. Germline V gives CDR1 SGHRS, CDR2 YFSETQ. V dropped 2 bases and J dropped 0; count of bases not matched to a gene: 1. The CDR3 is 14 amino acids. The DNA for the CDR3 is TGCGCCAGCAGCTTTGGGACAGACCAAGAGACCCAGTACTTC. This sequence encodes CASSFGTDQETQYF. The variable domain in full, completed from reference TRBV5-1 and TRBJ2-5, reads KAGVTQTPRYLIKTRGQQVTLSCSPISGHRSVSWYQQTPGQGLQFLFEYFSETQRNKGNFPGRFSGRQFSNSRSEMNVSTLELGDSALYLCASSFGTDQETQYFGPGTRLLVL.